A selection of T cell receptor beta chains follows, all from one sample in a study of cytomegalovirus exposure and HLA in healthy donors. The method was immunoSEQ multiplex PCR; TCRdb's version includes in-frame clones alone and lacks a portion of them. This sample yields about 140,000 clones, of which 8.9% are seen a single time; approximately 7.5% belongs to the top ten. The sample taken for sequencing was PBMCs. All receptors derive from a woman between 35 and 50 years old in good health and CMV-seropositive. Both conserved end residues are part of each CDR3.

V gene	J gene	CDR3 protein
TRBV5-1	TRBJ2-3	CASSLGSLAGGTDTQYF
TRBV29-1	TRBJ1-5	CSVQQDNQPQHF
TRBV5-1	TRBJ2-3	CASRTGETTDTQYF
TRBV6-5	TRBJ1-1	CASTPTGASTEAFF
TRBV5-6	TRBJ2-5	CASSFLVVAGDQETQYF
TRBV25-1	TRBJ1-1	CASSAGGDWAKAFF
TRBV15	TRBJ1-2	CATSMGAGAGAYTF
TRBV27	TRBJ1-1	CASSFHAGSNTEAFF
TRBV7-2	TRBJ1-2	CASSLPGTSYGYTF
TRBV6-5	TRBJ2-7	CASSYLMTGSIYEQYF
TRBV7-6	TRBJ1-1	CASSLGQRTEAFF
TRBV27	TRBJ1-5	CASRPQGSRNQPQHF
TRBV12-5	TRBJ2-1	CASGLDFEGEQFF
TRBV7-2	TRBJ2-5	CASSLSGTSGGAKTQYF
TRBV6-5	TRBJ1-5	CASSPGQGSNQPQHF
TRBV5-1	TRBJ2-3	CASSAHDRGSTDTQYF
TRBV6-1	TRBJ2-4	CASSEEARGLAKNIQYF
TRBV2	TRBJ2-7	CASSEIQGAITSDEQYF
TRBV11-3	TRBJ2-3	CASSLVSGGRYTQYF
TRBV5-1	TRBJ2-2	CASSPLSTAANTGELFF
TRBV11-3	TRBJ2-1	CASSLEVAPISYNEQFF
TRBV25-1	TRBJ1-1	CASSELSGHTEAFF
TRBV7-8	TRBJ2-7	CASSPREGSAYEQYF
TRBV19	TRBJ1-1	CASSMGGQGYTEAFF
TRBV7-2	TRBJ1-1	CASSWSRNTEAFF
TRBV12-5	TRBJ1-5	CASGRGSIGQPQHF
TRBV2	TRBJ1-1	CASSGQGNTEAFF
TRBV7-2	TRBJ2-2	CASSLGIAVTGELFF
TRBV6-6	TRBJ1-2	CASSYEGIGYTF
TRBV7-2	TRBJ2-3	CASSFIGSSGGTTDTQYF
TRBV5-1	TRBJ2-2	CASSLEQGAGELFF
TRBV19	TRBJ2-2	CASTPTFGELFF
TRBV29-1	TRBJ1-3	CSVSSGNTIYF
TRBV4-1	TRBJ1-2	CASSQGGQGRDGYTF
TRBV18	TRBJ1-4	CASSRQGTGEKLFF
TRBV9	TRBJ1-2	CASSVDGGANYGYTF
TRBV7-2	TRBJ1-1	CASSFSQHIYTEAFF
TRBV5-4	TRBJ2-7	CASSYGTAYEQYF
TRBV6-6	TRBJ1-4	CASSYRGSNEKLFF
TRBV6-6	TRBJ2-4	CASSPPNRVPQNIQYF
TRBV6-1	TRBJ1-6	CASSVYSYNSPLHF
TRBV5-1	TRBJ1-6	CASSPMTGDNSPLHF
TRBV4-2	TRBJ2-7	CASSQDTSGVPPGLYEQYF
TRBV7-9	TRBJ1-2	CASSTQGGSGYTF
TRBV18	TRBJ1-3	CASFQEDPGNTIYF
TRBV7-3	TRBJ2-3	CASSRGADTQYF
TRBV19	-	CASSIGLAGDEQYF
TRBV7-2	TRBJ2-3	CASSSPGGLGDTQYF
TRBV5-1	TRBJ2-1	CASSDGTGNLNEQFF
TRBV2	TRBJ2-1	CASGVHRRGNNEQFF
TRBV6-4	TRBJ2-3	CASRPPPGSRTDTQYF
TRBV27	TRBJ2-2	CASSLGQGQTGELFF
TRBV5-6	TRBJ1-2	CASSLERRSGAGYTF